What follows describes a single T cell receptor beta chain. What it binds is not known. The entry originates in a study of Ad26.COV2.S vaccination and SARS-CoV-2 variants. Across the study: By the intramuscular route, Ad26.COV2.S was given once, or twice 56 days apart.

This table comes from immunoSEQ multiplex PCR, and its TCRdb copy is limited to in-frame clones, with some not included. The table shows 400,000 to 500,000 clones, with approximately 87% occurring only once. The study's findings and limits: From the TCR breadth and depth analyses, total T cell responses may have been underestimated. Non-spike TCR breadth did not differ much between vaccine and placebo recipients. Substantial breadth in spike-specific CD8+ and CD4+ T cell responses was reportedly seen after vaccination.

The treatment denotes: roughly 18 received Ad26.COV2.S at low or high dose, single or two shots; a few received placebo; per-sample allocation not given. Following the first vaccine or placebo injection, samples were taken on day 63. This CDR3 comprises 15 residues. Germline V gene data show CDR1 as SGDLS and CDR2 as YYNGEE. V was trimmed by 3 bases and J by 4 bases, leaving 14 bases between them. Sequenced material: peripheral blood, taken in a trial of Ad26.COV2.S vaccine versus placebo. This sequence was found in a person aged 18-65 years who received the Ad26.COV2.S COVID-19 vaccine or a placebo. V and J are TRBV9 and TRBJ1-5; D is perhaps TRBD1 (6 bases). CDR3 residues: CASSAKGEGNQPQHF. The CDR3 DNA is TGTGCCAGCAGCGCAAAGGGGGAGGGTAATCAGCCCCAGCATTTT.